Each of the 4 T cell receptor beta chains below was sequenced from the same sample in a study of blood T cell repertoires in COVID-19. Assay used: immunoSEQ multiplex PCR; TCRdb lists only in-frame clones, some missing. This table has 73,000 or so clones, about 91% appearing once. Sequencing was carried out using peripheral blood. The receptors come from a human donor with active COVID-19. The donor label of this sample is uncertain.

A single count supports this clone. The V call is TRBV29-1, the J call TRBJ2-5; D may be TRBD1 (5 bases). Deletions cut 5 bases from V and 5 bases from J, with 12 bases between. Germline lookup yields CDR1 SQVTM and CDR2 ANQGSEA. This CDR3 has 12 residues. In nucleotides, the CDR3 is TGCAGCGTTAGGGGCGACGGGGAGACCCAGTACTTC. Its translation is CSVRGDGETQYF.

The V call is TRBV3-1 (or the pseudogene TRBV3-2), the J call TRBJ2-3, with 8 bases that match TRBD2. V lost 2 bases and J lost 3; bases outside the gene matches: 7. The CDR3 covers 16 residues. CDR1 and CDR2 from the germline V gene are LGHDT and YNNKEL (reference sequence). The CDR3 bases are TGTGCCAGCAGCCAAAAAAGCGGGAGTGGGACAGATACGCAGTATTTT. This gives the protein CASSQKSGSGTDTQYF.

The J gene is TRBJ2-3, the V gene TRBV10-3; 9 bases line up with TRBD2. Trimming cost V 6 bases and J 0 bases; bases outside gene matches: 4. The length of the CDR3 is 15 residues. Germline assignment: CDR1 ENHRY and CDR2 SYGVKD. The CDR3 nucleotides read TGTGCCATCAGAGATACTAGCGGGAGCACAGATACGCAGTATTTT. The encoded protein is CAIRDTSGSTDTQYF.

CDR3 nucleotide sequence: TGCAGTGACAACAGGGGGCACATTCAGTACTTC. Translation: CSDNRGHIQYF. This chain links TRBV20-1 with TRBJ2-4; 9 bases align to TRBD1. The ends lost 7 bases at V and 8 bases at J; junction bases unmatched: 3. Per the germline V gene, CDR1 is DFQATT and CDR2 is SNEGSKA (reference sequence). The CDR3 spans 11 residues.